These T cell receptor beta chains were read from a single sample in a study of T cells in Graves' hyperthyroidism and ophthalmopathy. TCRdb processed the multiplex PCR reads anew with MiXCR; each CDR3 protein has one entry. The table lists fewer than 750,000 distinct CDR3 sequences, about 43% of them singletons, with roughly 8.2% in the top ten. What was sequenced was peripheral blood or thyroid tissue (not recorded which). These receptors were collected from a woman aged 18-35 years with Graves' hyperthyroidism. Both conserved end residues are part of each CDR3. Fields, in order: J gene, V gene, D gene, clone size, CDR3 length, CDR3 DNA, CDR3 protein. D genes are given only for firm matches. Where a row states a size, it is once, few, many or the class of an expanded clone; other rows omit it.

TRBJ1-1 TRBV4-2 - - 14 TGTGCCAGCGGAAACGGGGCCAAGAACACTGAAGCTTTCTTT CASGNGAKNTEAFF
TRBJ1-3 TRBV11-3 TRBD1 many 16 TGTGCCAGCAGCTACCCCCGCAGGGGGCAAGGAAACACCATATATTTT CASSYPRRGQGNTIYF
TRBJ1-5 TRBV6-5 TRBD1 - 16 TGTGCCAGCAGTTACCTCCGGACAGGGGGCAATCAGCCCCAGCATTTT CASSYLRTGGNQPQHF
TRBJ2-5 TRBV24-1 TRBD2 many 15 TGTGCCACCAGTGATTTGGGGACTAGCGAAGAGACCCAGTACTTC CATSDLGTSEETQYF
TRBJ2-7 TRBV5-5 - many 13 TGTGCCAGCAGCTTGACTTCAAACTACGAGCAGTACTTC CASSLTSNYEQYF
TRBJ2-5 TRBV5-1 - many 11 TGCGCCAGCAGCTTTGAAGGGACCCAGTACTTC CASSFEGTQYF
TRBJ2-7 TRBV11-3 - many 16 TGTGCCAGCAGCGCGTCGGGTGGGGACACACTCCACGAGCAGTACTTC CASSASGGDTLHEQYF
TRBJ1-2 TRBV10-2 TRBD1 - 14 TGCGCCAGCAGGGGGATCCGGACAGGGGGCGGCTACACCTTC CASRGIRTGGGYTF
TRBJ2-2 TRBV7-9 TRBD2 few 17 TGTGCCAGCAGCTTCAGTGCGGGAGGGGTGAACACCGGGGAGCTGTTTTTT CASSFSAGGVNTGELFF
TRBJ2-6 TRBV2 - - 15 TGTGCCAGCAGGGCGGACCACTCTGGGGCCAACGTCCTGACTTTC CASRADHSGANVLTF
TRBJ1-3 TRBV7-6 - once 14 TGTGCCAGCAGCTCGGGACAACTCGGAAACACCATATATTTT CASSSGQLGNTIYF
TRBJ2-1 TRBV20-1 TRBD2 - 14 TGCAGTGTTCCGATAGCGGGAGGGTGGGATGAGCAGTTCTTC CSVPIAGGWDEQFF
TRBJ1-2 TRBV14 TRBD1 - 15 TGTGCCAGCAAACGGGGGACAGCTCGCAACTATGGCTACACCTTC CASKRGTARNYGYTF
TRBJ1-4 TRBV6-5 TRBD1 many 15 TGTGCCAGCAGTGGACAGGGTTTGGGGGAAGAAAAACTGTTTTTT CASSGQGLGEEKLFF
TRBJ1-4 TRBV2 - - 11 TGTGCCAGCCAAAGAGGGGAAAAACTGTTTTTT CASQRGEKLFF
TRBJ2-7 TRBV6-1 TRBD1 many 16 TGTGCCAGCATCGGACGGGGAAGGGGGACAGCCTACGAGCAGTACTTC CASIGRGRGTAYEQYF
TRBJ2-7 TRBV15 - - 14 TGTGCCACCAGCGCCCGAACTGCGGGAAGCGAGCAGTACTTC CATSARTAGSEQYF
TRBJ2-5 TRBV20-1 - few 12 TGCAGCCCAATAGCGATGCAAGAGACCCAGTACTTC CSPIAMQETQYF
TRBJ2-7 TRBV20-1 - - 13 TGCAGTGCTGCCATTGCCACCGACGGCGAGCAGTACTTC CSAAIATDGEQYF
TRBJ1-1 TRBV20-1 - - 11 TGCAGTGAAGAGAGAGGCACTGAAGCTTTCTTT CSEERGTEAFF
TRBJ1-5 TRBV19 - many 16 TGTGCCAGTAGTATAACGGGGGTCGTCGGGAATCAGCCCCAGCATTTT CASSITGVVGNQPQHF
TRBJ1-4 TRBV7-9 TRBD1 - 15 TGTGCCAGCAGCCCAGCGGGACAGGGACTCGAAAAACTGTTTTTT CASSPAGQGLEKLFF
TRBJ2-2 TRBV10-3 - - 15 TGTGCCATCAGTGAAACAGAATCGAACACCGGGGAGCTGTTTTTT CAISETESNTGELFF
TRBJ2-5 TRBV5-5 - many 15 TGTGCCAGCAGCAGGGTGGGCGTCCCGGGTGAGACCCAGTACTTC CASSRVGVPGETQYF
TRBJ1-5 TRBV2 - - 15 TGTGCCAGCACTCGGGACACAGGGTTCTATTCACCCCAGCATTTT CASTRDTGFYSPQHF
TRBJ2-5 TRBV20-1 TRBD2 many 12 TGCAGTGCAACAACTAGCGGAGAGACCCAGTACTTC CSATTSGETQYF
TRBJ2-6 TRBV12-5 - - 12 TGTGCTAGTGGTTCCGGGTCGAACGTCCTGACTTTC CASGSGSNVLTF
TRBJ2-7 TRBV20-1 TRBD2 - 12 TGCAGTCGACTAGCGGGAGGTGGCGAGCAGTACTTC CSRLAGGGEQYF
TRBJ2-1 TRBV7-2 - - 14 TGTGCCAGCAGCGTTGACCCGGACTGGGGTGAGCAGTTCTTC CASSVDPDWGEQFF
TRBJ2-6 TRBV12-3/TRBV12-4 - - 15 TGTGCCAGCAGGCACAGAGGAACTGGGGCCAACGTCCTGACTTTC CASRHRGTGANVLTF
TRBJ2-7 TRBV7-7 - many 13 TGTGCCAGCAGCTTGGGCAGGGGAGACGAGCAGTACTTC CASSLGRGDEQYF
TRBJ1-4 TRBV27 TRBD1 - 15 TGTGCCAGCAGCCCGGGACAGCTCCGAGGTGAAAAACTGTTTTTT CASSPGQLRGEKLFF
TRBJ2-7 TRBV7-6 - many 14 TGTGCCAGCAGCCCGGGGACTTACTCCTACGAGCAGTACTTC CASSPGTYSYEQYF
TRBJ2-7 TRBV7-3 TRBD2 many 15 TGTGCCAGCAGCTACCTAGCGGGCCCTTCCTACGAGCAGTACTTC CASSYLAGPSYEQYF
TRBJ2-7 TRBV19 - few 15 TGTGCCAGTAGCCCCTCTATTGGGGACTTCTACGAGCAGTACTTC CASSPSIGDFYEQYF
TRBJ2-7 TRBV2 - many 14 TGTGCCAGCAGTGCCACTCAAAGCTCCTACGAGCAGTACTTC CASSATQSSYEQYF
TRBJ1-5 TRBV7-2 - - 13 TGTGCCAGCAGCTTACGGCAGCAAGAGACCCAGCATTTT CASSLRQQETQHF
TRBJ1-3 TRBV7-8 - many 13 TGTGCCAGCAGCGGAGACCTGAGAAACACCATATATTTT CASSGDLRNTIYF
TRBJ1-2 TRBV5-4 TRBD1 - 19 TGCGCCAGCAGCCAAGAAGAAGGCTCTAGACCGGGACAGGGATATGGCTACACCTTC CASSQEEGSRPGQGYGYTF
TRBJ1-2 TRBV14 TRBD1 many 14 TGTGCCAGCAGCCAACTGGGGACAGAAAGAAGCTACACCTTC CASSQLGTERSYTF
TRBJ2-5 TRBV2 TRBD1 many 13 TGTGCCAGCAAATCCGGGACAGGGGAGACCCAGTACTTC CASKSGTGETQYF
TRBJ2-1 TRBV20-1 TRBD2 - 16 TGCAGTGCTAGAGATTTGGGACTAGCGGCCTACAATGAGCAGTTCTTC CSARDLGLAAYNEQFF
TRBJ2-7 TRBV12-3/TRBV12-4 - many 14 TGTGCCAGCAGTTTTGGTCTAGGGGGCTACGAGCAGTACTTC CASSFGLGGYEQYF
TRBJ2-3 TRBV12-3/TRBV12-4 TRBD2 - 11 TGTGCCAGCGGCTTCGGGGGGTCGCAGTATTTT CASGFGGSQYF
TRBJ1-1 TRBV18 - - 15 TGTGCCAGCTCACCACGGGCAGGGGAGAACACTGAAGCTTTCTTT CASSPRAGENTEAFF
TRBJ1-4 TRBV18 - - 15 TGTGCCAGCTCACCAACGACAGCAACTAGTGAAAAACTGTTTTTT CASSPTTATSEKLFF
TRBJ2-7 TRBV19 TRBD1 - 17 TGTGCCAGCAGCCCAGCTTATCGCGGGACAGGTGTCTACGAGCAGTACTTC CASSPAYRGTGVYEQYF
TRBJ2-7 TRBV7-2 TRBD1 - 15 TGTGCCAGCACCCGGGACAGGGGTTATAACGGCGAGCAGTACTTC CASTRDRGYNGEQYF
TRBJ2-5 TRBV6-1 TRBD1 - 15 TGTGCCAGCAGACCCGGGACAGGGGGCAGAGAGACCCAGTACTTC CASRPGTGGRETQYF
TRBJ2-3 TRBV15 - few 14 TGTGCCACCAGCAGAGGGGGAGACACAGATACGCAGTATTTT CATSRGGDTDTQYF
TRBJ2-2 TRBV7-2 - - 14 TGTGCCAGCAGCTTAGAGTTGGACACCGGGGAGCTGTTTTTT CASSLELDTGELFF
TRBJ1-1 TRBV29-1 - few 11 TGCAGCGCCGTTATGGGCCCTGAAGCTTTCTTT CSAVMGPEAFF
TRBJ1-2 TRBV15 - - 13 TGTGCCACCAGTCAGGAGGGGGGGCTCGGCTACACCTTC CATSQEGGLGYTF
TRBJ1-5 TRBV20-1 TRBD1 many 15 TGCAGTGCTCACCAGGGGGCGACTAGCAATCAGCCCCAGCATTTT CSAHQGATSNQPQHF
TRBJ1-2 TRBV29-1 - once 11 TGCAGCTTCTTCGGGGGGGGTGGCTACACCTTC CSFFGGGGYTF
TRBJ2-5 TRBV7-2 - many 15 TGTGCCAGCAGCTCCTCGGGTTACCTCCAAGAGACCCAGTACTTC CASSSSGYLQETQYF